This passage covers 10 T cell receptor beta chains from one sample sequenced in a study of Graves' ophthalmopathy and Graves' hyperthyroidism. Scientists amplified the TCR beta CDR3 regions from RNA transcripts. HTBI primers primed a first-round RT-PCR, and a second-round multiplex PCR followed. TCRdb recomputed calls from the multiplex PCR reads with MiXCR, one row per CDR3 protein. This table has 600,000 to 700,000 distinct CDR3 sequences, more than 40% appearing once. The specimen was peripheral blood. The origin of the receptors is an adult man with Graves' ophthalmopathy.

This clonotype has ten or more counts. The chain combines TRBV20-1 with TRBJ2-5; a possible D gene is TRBD1 (6 bases). The CDR3 is 15 amino acids. Trimming left V 0 bases short and J 4 bases short, with 15 bases between. In germline, CDR1 is DFQATT, CDR2 SNEGSKA (reference sequence). The CDR3, as DNA: TGCAGTGCTAGAGATCGGGGCAGGGGACGAGAGACCCAGTACTTC. Its translation: CSARDRGRGRETQYF.

The V and J genes are TRBV7-9 and TRBJ2-5; D possibly corresponds to TRBD1 (5 bases). The V gene's germline CDR1 is SEHNR and CDR2 FQNEAQ (reference sequence). CDR3 length: 13 amino acids. Deletions cut 2 bases from V and 7 bases from J, with 11 bases between. The CDR3 loop is CASSLWLQGTQYF. In DNA, the CDR3 is TGTGCCAGCAGCTTATGGTTGCAGGGGACCCAGTACTTC.

This clonotype has at least ten counts. The rearrangement joins TRBV12-3 or TRBV12-4 to TRBJ2-5; D gene unclear. This CDR3 has 13 amino acids. Trimming took 6 bases from V and 4 from J, leaving 12 bases between them. CDR3 bases: TGTGCCAGCAGGCCCGCCGGCACAGAGACCCAGTACTTC. Amino acid sequence: CASRPAGTETQYF.

This clonotype occurred a few times. At one boundary the junction diverges from the germline segment, which might be a read error. The rearrangement joins TRBV10-3 to TRBJ2-7, with D tentatively TRBD2 (5 bases). This CDR3 is 16 amino acids long. Germline V CDR1 and CDR2: ENHRY, SYGVKD. CDR3 residues: CASSYYPGRDSYEQYF. The CDR3 DNA is TGTGCCAGCAGTTACTACCCCGGACGGGACTCCTACGAGCAGTACTTC.

This clonotype came up a few times. The chain recombines TRBV9 with TRBJ2-2; a possible D gene is TRBD1 (6 bases). Germline V gene sequence: CDR1 SGDLS, CDR2 YYNGEE. V lost 4 bases, J lost 0 bases, and 19 bases lay in between. The CDR3 contains 18 residues. CDR3 DNA sequence: TGTGCCAGCAGCCAAGGACAGTCCTTCCCAGCGAACACCGGGGAGCTGTTTTTT. This gives the protein CASSQGQSFPANTGELFF.

V is TRBV10-3 and J is TRBJ1-5; 9 bases align to TRBD1. Trimming at V came to 10 bases and at J to 3 bases, leaving 4 bases not matched to a gene. Germline V gene data show CDR1 as ENHRY and CDR2 as SYGVKD. This CDR3 has 13 residues. The CDR3 coding sequence is TGTGCCACGGGACAGGGCGACAATCAGCCCCAGCATTTT. This encodes CATGQGDNQPQHF.

The chain combines TRBV7-2 with TRBJ1-2; no clear D gene. CDR3 length: 15 amino acids. Germline V gives CDR1 SGHTA, CDR2 FQGNSA. The V gene lost 1 base and the J gene lost 4 bases, with 13 bases spanning the gap. CDR3 sequence: CASSLGGSGPYGYTF. The CDR3 coding sequence is TGTGCCAGCAGCTTAGGGGGTAGTGGTCCCTATGGCTACACCTTC.

This clonotype was counted at least ten times. V usage is TRBV12-3 or TRBV12-4 and J usage is TRBJ1-5; a possible D gene is TRBD1 (6 bases). The CDR3 is 15 amino acids. Trimming shortened V by 5 bases and J by 7 bases, and 18 bases separated the two germline ends. DNA for the CDR3: TGTGCCAGCAGTGAAGGGTCGGGGGGCGGACAGCCCCAGCATTTT. Protein: CASSEGSGGGQPQHF.

This chain links TRBV7-9 with TRBJ2-7; 7 nucleotides match TRBD2. Germline values: CDR1 SEHNR, CDR2 FQNEAQ (reference sequence). The length of the CDR3 is 13 residues. With 5 bases clipped from V and 7 bases from J, the junction kept 8 bases outside the gene matches. The DNA for the CDR3 is TGTGCCAGCAGCCACGGGGCGGGAGAAGAGCAGTACTTC. Translation gives CASSHGAGEEQYF.

This chain links TRBV29-1 with TRBJ1-4, with a weak D call TRBD1 (6 bases). CDR1 SQVTM and CDR2 ANQGSEA come from the germline V gene. The CDR3 spans 18 residues. V was trimmed by 4 bases and J by 8 bases, leaving 29 bases between them. The CDR3 reads CSVGETGRTGGAKEKLFF. The CDR3 DNA reads as TGCAGCGTTGGTGAGACAGGCCGGACGGGGGGGGCCAAGGAAAAACTGTTTTTT. Full variable domain (remainder filled in from reference TRBV29-1 and TRBJ1-4): SAVISQKPSRDICQRGTSLTIQCQVDSQVTMMFWYRQQPGQSLTLIATANQGSEATYESGFVIDKFPISRPNLTFSTLTVSNMSPEDSSIYLCSVGETGRTGGAKEKLFFGSGTQLSVL.